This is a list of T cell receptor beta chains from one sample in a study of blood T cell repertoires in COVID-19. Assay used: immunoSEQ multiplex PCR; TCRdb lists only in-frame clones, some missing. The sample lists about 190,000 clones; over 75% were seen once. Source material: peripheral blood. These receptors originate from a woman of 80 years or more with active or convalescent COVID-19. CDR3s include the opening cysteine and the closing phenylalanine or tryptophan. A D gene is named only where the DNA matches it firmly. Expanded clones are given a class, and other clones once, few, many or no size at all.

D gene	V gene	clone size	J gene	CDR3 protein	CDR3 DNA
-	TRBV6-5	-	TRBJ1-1	CASREDSSMNTEAFF	TGTGCCAGCAGGGAGGACAGTTCTATGAACACTGAAGCTTTCTTT
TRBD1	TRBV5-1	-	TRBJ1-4	CASSRSPGTGGTNEKLFF	TGCGCCAGCTCCCGAAGTCCCGGGACAGGGGGCACTAATGAAAAACTGTTTTTT
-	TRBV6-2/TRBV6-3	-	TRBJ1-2	CASSFDSRGYTF	TGTGCCAGCAGCTTTGACAGTCGCGGCTACACCTTC
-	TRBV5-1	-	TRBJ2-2	CASSLLQGGTGELFF	TGCGCCAGCAGCTTGTTGCAGGGAGGCACCGGGGAGCTGTTTTTT
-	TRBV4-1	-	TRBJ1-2	CASSQTKDRLQSTAYGYTF	TGCGCCAGCAGCCAAACTAAGGACAGACTACAGAGCACGGCCTATGGCTACACCTTC
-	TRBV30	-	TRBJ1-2	CAWQGNYGYTF	TGTGCCTGGCAGGGTAACTATGGCTACACCTTC
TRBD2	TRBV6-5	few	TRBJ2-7	CAGGGSNYEQYF	TGTGCCGGGGGGGGGTCCAACTACGAGCAGTACTTC
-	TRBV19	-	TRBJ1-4	CASSTRGSHEKLFF	TGTGCCAGTAGTACCCGGGGGTCCCACGAAAAACTGTTTTTT
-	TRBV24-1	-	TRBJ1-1	CATLGPMDEAFF	TGTGCCACGTTGGGCCCTATGGATGAGGCTTTCTTT
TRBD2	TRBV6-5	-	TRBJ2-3	CASRERGGRNTQYF	TGTGCCAGCAGGGAGCGGGGGGGCCGGAATACGCAGTATTTT
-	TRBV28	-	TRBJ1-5	CASAQGNQPQHF	TGTGCCAGCGCGCAGGGCAATCAGCCCCAGCATTTT
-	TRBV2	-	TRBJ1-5	CASTVNSNQPQHF	TGTGCCTCGACAGTGAATAGCAATCAGCCCCAGCATTTT
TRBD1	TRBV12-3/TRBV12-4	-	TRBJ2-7	CASSAADRGEQYF	TGTGCCAGCAGTGCGGCGGACAGGGGCGAGCAGTACTTC
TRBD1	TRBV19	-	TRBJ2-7	CASSKTGTRYEQYF	TGTGCCAGTAGTAAGACAGGGACGAGGTACGAGCAGTACTTC
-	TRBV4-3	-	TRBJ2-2	CASSQTGGAGELFF	TGCGCCAGCAGCCAAACCGGGGGTGCCGGGGAGCTGTTTTTT
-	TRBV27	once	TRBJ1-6	CASSPQRGTNSPLHF	TGTGCCAGCAGTCCGCAGAGGGGGACAAATTCACCCCTCCACTTT
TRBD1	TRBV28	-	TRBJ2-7	CATSLDRGFYEQYF	TGTGCCACCTCACTGGACAGGGGGTTTTACGAGCAGTACTTC
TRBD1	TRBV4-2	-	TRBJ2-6	CASSQGDRGRFDSGANVLTF	TGTGCCAGCAGCCAAGGGGACAGGGGAAGGTTTGACTCTGGGGCCAACGTCCTGACTTTC
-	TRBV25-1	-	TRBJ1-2	CASSDWGLYGYTF	TGTGCCAGCAGTGACTGGGGCTTGTATGGCTACACCTTC
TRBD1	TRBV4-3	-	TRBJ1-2	CASSQQGTGGYGYTF	TGCGCCAGCAGCCAACAAGGCACAGGGGGCTATGGCTACACCTTC
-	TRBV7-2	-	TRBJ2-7	CASSLSPGPYEQYF	TGTGCCAGCAGCTTATCTCCAGGCCCCTACGAGCAGTACTTC
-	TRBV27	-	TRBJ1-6	CASKGGGVGNSPLHF	TGTGCCAGCAAAGGTGGGGGGGTGGGAAATTCACCCCTCCACTTT
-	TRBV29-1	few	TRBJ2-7	CSVELGGRDEQYF	TGCAGCGTTGAACTGGGGGGACGGGACGAGCAGTACTTC
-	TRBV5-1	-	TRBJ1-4	CASSLRAGGNEKLFF	TGCGCCAGCAGCTTGAGGGCGGGGGGAAATGAAAAACTGTTTTTT
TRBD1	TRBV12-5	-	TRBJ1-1	CASTSSGTENTEAFF	TGTGCTAGCACATCCTCCGGGACAGAGAACACTGAAGCTTTCTTT
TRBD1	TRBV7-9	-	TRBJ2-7	CASSALGQGPYEQYF	TGTGCCAGCAGCGCCTTGGGACAGGGACCCTACGAGCAGTACTTC
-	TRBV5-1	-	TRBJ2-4	CASSLGQTSMNIQYF	TGCGCCAGCAGCTTGGGACAGACCTCAATGAACATTCAGTACTTC
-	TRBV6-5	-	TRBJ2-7	CASSHDSFYEQYF	TGTGCCAGCAGTCACGACAGTTTCTACGAGCAGTACTTC
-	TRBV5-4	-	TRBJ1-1	CASSLRGGRTEAFF	TGTGCCAGCAGCTTGCGGGGTGGGCGAACTGAAGCTTTCTTT
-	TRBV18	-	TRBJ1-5	CASSPRGGAREPQHF	TGTGCCAGCTCACCCCGGGGGGGGGCTAGAGAGCCCCAGCATTTT
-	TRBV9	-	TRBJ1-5	CASSVASPTATRASNQPQHF	TGTGCCAGCAGCGTAGCTTCCCCGACAGCGACAAGGGCAAGTAATCAGCCCCAGCATTTT
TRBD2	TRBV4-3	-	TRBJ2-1	CASSQDHPQRGVLSYNEQFF	TGCGCCAGCAGCCAAGATCATCCCCAGCGGGGGGTACTCTCCTACAATGAGCAGTTCTTC
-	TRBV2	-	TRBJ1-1	CASSRDSKMTEAFF	TGTGCCAGCAGCAGAGACAGTAAAATGACTGAAGCTTTCTTT
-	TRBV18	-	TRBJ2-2	CASSPGLLNTGELFF	TGTGCCAGCTCACCGGGACTGCTAAACACCGGGGAGCTGTTTTTT
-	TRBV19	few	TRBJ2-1	CASSLTPGKQFF	TGTGCCAGTAGTCTCACCCCGGGAAAGCAGTTCTTC
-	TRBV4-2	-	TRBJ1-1	CASSQDSRAGNTEAFF	TGTGCCAGCAGCCAAGATTCCAGGGCAGGGAACACTGAAGCTTTCTTT
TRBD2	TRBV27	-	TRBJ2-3	CASSLGGVHGTDTQYF	TGTGCCAGCAGTTTGGGAGGGGTCCACGGCACAGATACGCAGTATTTT
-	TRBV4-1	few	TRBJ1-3	CASSLALSGPSGNTIYF	TGCGCCAGCAGTCTCGCGCTCTCGGGTCCTTCTGGAAACACCATATATTTT
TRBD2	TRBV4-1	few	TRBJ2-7	CASSRQLAGGYEQYF	TGCGCCAGCAGCCGCCAACTAGCGGGGGGCTACGAGCAGTACTTC
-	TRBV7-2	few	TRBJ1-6	CASSPISGYSPLHF	TGTGCCAGCAGTCCCATCTCGGGTTATTCACCCCTCCACTTT
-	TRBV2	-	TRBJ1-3	CASSDSGSGNTIYF	TGTGCCAGCAGTGACAGTGGCTCTGGAAACACCATATATTTT
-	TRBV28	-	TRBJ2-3	CASIGETDTQYF	TGTGCCAGCATCGGGGAAACAGATACGCAGTATTTT